This T cell receptor beta chain was sequenced during a study of neoadjuvant anti-PD-1 for oral cavity cancer. About the study: Around day 43, patients without progression received a fourth nivolumab dose before surgery.

TCRdb's table, derived via immunoSEQ multiplex PCR, lists solely in-frame clones and lacks some. The sample holds fewer than 20,000 clones, approximately 65% seen once. Sequences were derived from PBMCs, sampled before nivolumab (anti-PD-1) treatment. This receptor was obtained from a person between 40 and 85 years old with oral cavity squamous cell carcinoma.

The CDR3 sequence is CASSFYSGSQETQYF. In DNA, the CDR3 is TGTGCCAGCAGTTTTTATAGCGGGAGCCAAGAGACCCAGTACTTC. The chain employs TRBV6-5 and TRBJ2-5; TRBD2 agrees at 9 bases. Trimming at V came to 4 bases and at J to 1 base, leaving 4 bases not matched to a gene. CDR3 size: 15 residues. Germline values: CDR1 MNHEY, CDR2 SVGAGI.